Listed here are 20 T cell receptor beta chains from one sample, sequenced in a study of blood T cell repertoires in COVID-19. The data were produced by immunoSEQ multiplex PCR, yet TCRdb's version contains in-frame clones alone and is incomplete. The data contain approximately 280,000 clones, 89% of them singletons. The material sequenced was peripheral blood. These receptors came from a woman aged 55-70 years with acute or convalescent COVID-19.

This clone was seen just once. The V and J genes are TRBV28 and TRBJ1-4; possible D gene TRBD1, 6 bases. Trimming left V 3 bases short and J 8 bases short, with 13 bases between. Germline V gene sequence: CDR1 MDHEN, CDR2 SYDVKM. The CDR3 contains 14 residues. CDR3 sequence reads: CASSFRGPGEKLFF. CDR3 DNA: TGTGCCAGCAGTTTCAGGGGTCCCGGGGAAAAACTGTTTTTT.

In its sample, this clone was seen once. The V and J genes are TRBV7-2 and TRBJ2-4; no definite D call. Germline V CDR1 and CDR2: SGHTA, FQGNSA. Trimming shortened V by 1 base and J by 0 bases, and 7 bases separated the two germline ends. This CDR3 comprises 15 residues. The CDR3 is CASSLDSLAKNIQYF. The DNA for the CDR3 is TGTGCCAGCAGCTTAGACAGTCTAGCCAAAAACATTCAGTACTTC. Filled out from reference TRBV7-2 and TRBJ2-4, the complete variable domain reads GAGVSQSPSNKVTEKGKDVELRCDPISGHTALYWYRQSLGQGLEFLIYFQGNSAPDKSGLPSDRFSAERTGGSVSTLTIQRTQQEDSAVYLCASSLDSLAKNIQYFGAGTRLSVL.

This clone was observed a handful of times. The rearrangement joins TRBV6-6 to TRBJ2-1; D perhaps matches TRBD2 (5 bases). This CDR3 is built from 12 residues. The ends were cut back, 7 bases at V and 4 bases at J, with 8 bases in the middle. Germline lookup yields CDR1 MNHNY and CDR2 SVGAGI (reference sequence). The CDR3 sequence is CASTGGYNEQFF. The CDR3 DNA is TGTGCCAGCACTGGAGGTTACAATGAGCAGTTCTTC.

The chain joins TRBV11-2 to TRBJ2-7; 8 nucleotides match TRBD1. Per germline, CDR1 SGHAT and CDR2 FQNNGV. Trimming took 1 base from V and 2 from J; bases not matched to a gene: 4. This CDR3 region has 15 residues. The CDR3 sequence is CASSLGQGHTYEQYF. The CDR3 DNA reads as TGTGCCAGCAGCTTAGGACAGGGGCATACCTACGAGCAGTACTTC.

The chain carries TRBV24-1 and TRBJ2-7; 9 nucleotides align to TRBD1. Looked up from germline, CDR1 is KGHDR and CDR2 is SFDVKD. This CDR3 contains 15 residues. V gave up 4 bases and J gave up 2 bases; unmatched junction bases: 5. CDR3 residues: CATSDPGTGTYEQYF. DNA for the CDR3: TGTGCCACCAGTGACCCCGGGACAGGGACCTACGAGCAGTACTTC.

The genes are TRBV29-1 and TRBJ2-2; D is perhaps TRBD1 (6 bases). The CDR3 consists of 12 residues. CDR1 and CDR2 from the germline V gene are SQVTM and ANQGSEA. Trimming removed 5 bases at V and 5 bases at J, with 9 bases between. CDR3 nucleotides: TGCAGCGTTAGTAGGGGGACCGGGGAGCTGTTTTTT. Its protein product is CSVSRGTGELFF.

The gene calls are TRBV5-1 and TRBJ2-1; 11 bases are a match to TRBD2. J was trimmed by 7 bases and V by 2 bases; bases with no gene match: 11. CDR1 and CDR2 (germline): SGHRS, YFSETQ. The CDR3 has 17 amino acids. The CDR3 is CASSFGPLAGGPNEQFF. The CDR3 DNA follows: TGCGCCAGCAGCTTTGGGCCCCTAGCGGGGGGTCCTAATGAGCAGTTCTTC.

This chain links TRBV12-3 or TRBV12-4 with TRBJ1-1, with 8 bases fitting TRBD1. V trimming: 4 bases; J trimming: 4 bases; junction bases outside the gene matches: 2. The length of the CDR3 is 13 residues. The CDR3 nucleotides are TGTGCCAGCAGTTCGACAGGGGCCACTGAAGCTTTCTTT. Its protein product is CASSSTGATEAFF.

The J gene is TRBJ1-2, the V gene TRBV7-9; a weak D match, TRBD1 (5 bases). V was cut by 5 bases and J by 2 bases, with 15 bases left in between. The CDR3 extends over 15 amino acids. The V gene's germline CDR1 is SEHNR and CDR2 FQNEAQ (reference sequence). The CDR3 sequence: CASSEEGGTNYGYTF. The CDR3 DNA is TGTGCCAGCAGCGAGGAGGGAGGGACGAACTATGGCTACACCTTC.

The J gene is TRBJ1-6, the V gene TRBV7-3; 7 bases are shared with TRBD1. This CDR3 is 16 amino acids long. J gave up 6 bases and V 0 bases, and 5 bases lay outside the gene matches. CDR1 is SGHTA, CDR2 FQGTGA, per germline. The CDR3 sequence: CASSLTPGGVNSPLHF. CDR3 sequence (DNA): TGTGCCAGCAGCTTAACCCCAGGGGGAGTTAATTCACCCCTCCACTTT.

For the CDR3, the DNA is TGTGCCAGCAGCCCCGCCGGGACACCTTATAGCAATCAGCCCCAGCATTTT. The encoded protein is CASSPAGTPYSNQPQHF. This rearrangement joins TRBV28 to TRBJ1-5; possible D gene TRBD1, 6 bases. With 6 bases removed from V and 0 bases from J, the gap between germline ends came to 18 bases. The CDR3 contains 17 residues. Germline loops: CDR1 MDHEN, CDR2 SYDVKM.

The genes are TRBV19 and TRBJ1-2, with D maybe TRBD1 (6 bases). CDR3 length equals 15 residues. Germline CDR1 is LNHDA and CDR2 is SQIVND (reference sequence). The ends were cut back, 1 base at V and 4 bases at J, with 13 bases in the middle. The CDR3 protein is CASSIGTEWIYGYTF. The CDR3, as DNA: TGTGCCAGTAGTATAGGGACAGAATGGATCTATGGCTACACCTTC.

The genes are TRBV4-3 and TRBJ2-1, with TRBD2 matching over 7 bases. After removal of 4 bases from V and 8 bases from J, the junction contained 14 bases not matched to a gene. Germline V gene lookup returns CDR1 LGHNA and CDR2 YSLEER. The CDR3 runs 16 residues. CDR3 coding DNA: TGCGCCAGCAGCCCAAACCCCAGCGGGATTTCTTATGAGCAGTTCTTC. Its protein is CASSPNPSGISYEQFF.

The chain couples TRBV19 to TRBJ1-1, with D unresolved. V dropped 4 bases and J dropped 4 bases, with 13 bases sitting between them. CDR1 and CDR2 (germline): LNHDA, SQIVND (reference sequence). The length of the CDR3 is 14 residues. CDR3 coding DNA: TGTGCCAGTAGTAGAGTCGATAGAGTCACTGAAGCTTTCTTT. Amino acids: CASSRVDRVTEAFF.

The V gene is TRBV7-2, the J gene TRBJ1-4, with D uncertain. The CDR3 totals 16 residues. Germline CDR1 and CDR2: SGHTA and FQGNSA. V was trimmed by 5 bases and J by 4 bases, leaving 17 bases between them. The CDR3 spells CASSPSRAGLNEKLFF. The DNA of the CDR3 is TGTGCCAGCAGCCCGTCGCGGGCAGGACTTAATGAAAAACTGTTTTTT. The entire variable domain, with the rest obtained from reference TRBV7-2 and TRBJ1-4, is as follows: GAGVSQSPSNKVTEKGKDVELRCDPISGHTALYWYRQSLGQGLEFLIYFQGNSAPDKSGLPSDRFSAERTGGSVSTLTIQRTQQEDSAVYLCASSPSRAGLNEKLFFGSGTQLSVL.

This chain uses TRBV7-2 with TRBJ2-1; possibly TRBD1 for D (5 bases). CDR1 is SGHTA and CDR2 is FQGNSA in the germline V gene. This CDR3 region has 17 residues. V shed 2 bases and J shed 2 bases, with 16 bases lying between them. CDR3 sequence: CASSLFFPRAAYNEQFF. The CDR3 DNA is TGTGCCAGCAGCTTATTTTTCCCCAGGGCCGCCTACAATGAGCAGTTCTTC.

V is TRBV29-1 and J is TRBJ1-1; D perhaps matches TRBD1 (5 bases). Trimming shortened V by 1 base and J by 3 bases, and 9 bases separated the two germline ends. The CDR3 totals 13 residues. CDR1 SQVTM and CDR2 ANQGSEA come from the germline V gene. For the CDR3, the DNA is TGCAGCGTTGAAGTCGGAGGGGACACTGAAGCTTTCTTT. Residues: CSVEVGGDTEAFF. The whole variable domain, filled in from reference TRBV29-1 and TRBJ1-1, reads SAVISQKPSRDICQRGTSLTIQCQVDSQVTMMFWYRQQPGQSLTLIATANQGSEATYESGFVIDKFPISRPNLTFSTLTVSNMSPEDSSIYLCSVEVGGDTEAFFGQGTRLTVV.

With respect to this clone: An end of the junction does not agree with germline; a read error may underlie this. In the same sample, other DNA sequences code for this CDR3. The chain has TRBV15 and TRBJ1-5; 9 nucleotides match TRBD1. Germline assignment: CDR1 LNHNV and CDR2 YYDKDF (reference sequence). This CDR3 contains 15 residues. In nucleotides, the CDR3 is TGTGCCACCAGCAGAGATGGGGACAGGGATCAACCCCAGCATTTT. Its protein product is CATSRDGDRDQPQHF.

The genes are TRBV6-6 and TRBJ1-4; D perhaps matches TRBD1 (5 bases). Trimming stripped 4 bases from V and 0 bases from J, with 6 bases between. Germline assignment: CDR1 MNHNY and CDR2 SVGAGI (reference sequence). CDR3 length equals 14 residues. The CDR3 sequence: CASSWGATNEKLFF. The CDR3 nucleotides are TGTGCCAGCAGTTGGGGGGCAACTAATGAAAAACTGTTTTTT.

The chain employs TRBV6-2 or TRBV6-3 and TRBJ2-1; TRBD2 matches 10 bases. Germline CDR1 and CDR2: MNHEY and SVGEGT. The CDR3 loop spans 16 amino acids. V trimming: 2 bases; J trimming: 8 bases; junction bases outside the gene matches: 9. The CDR3 nucleotides read TGTGCCAGCAGTTACCACGCCAGCGGGAGGGCCCATGAGCAGTTCTTC. Amino acids: CASSYHASGRAHEQFF.